These T cell receptor beta chains were read from a single sample in a study of shared clonotypes between healthy human individuals. Sequencing was performed with immunoSEQ multiplex PCR; in TCRdb, only in-frame clones are kept and a portion is missing. The repertoire holds just over 2,000,000 clones, with less than 95% as singletons. The specimen sequenced was naive CD8+ T cells sorted from blood. The receptors derive from a man younger than 35 in good health. Each CDR3 is given with its conserved first and last residue. Each record gives: CDR3 length, clone size, J gene, D gene, V gene, CDR3 DNA, CDR3 protein. The D gene is left open where the match is weak. Clone size is not always given. Where it is, it says once, few, many or a class for expanded clones.

>14|NA|TRBJ2-3|TRBD1|TRBV9
TGTGCCAGCAGTGGACAGGGCAGCACAGATACGCAGTATTTT
CASSGQGSTDTQYF
>13|NA|TRBJ2-7|NA|TRBV19
TGTGCCACCTCTCCGGGGGCCCCCTACGAGCAGTACTTC
CATSPGAPYEQYF
>14|NA|TRBJ2-7|NA|TRBV6-5
TGTGCCAGCAGTTACGACGGAGGCTTCGGCGAGCAGTACTTC
CASSYDGGFGEQYF
>13|NA|TRBJ1-2|NA|TRBV7-9
TGTGCCAGCAGCTTAGGTGATATCTATGGCTACACCTTC
CASSLGDIYGYTF
>15|once|TRBJ2-7|TRBD2|TRBV7-2
TGTGCCAGCAGCTTCGGGACTAGCGTGGGTTACGAGCAGTACTTC
CASSFGTSVGYEQYF
>13|NA|TRBJ2-7|NA|TRBV5-1
TGCGCCAGCAGCTTGGCCCCAGGGGACGAGCAGTACTTC
CASSLAPGDEQYF
>12|NA|TRBJ2-7|TRBD2|TRBV6-6
TGTGCCGCGGGGACGGGGGGCTACGAGCAGTACTTC
CAAGTGGYEQYF
>15|NA|TRBJ2-1|NA|TRBV6-1
TGTGCCAGCAGTGAAGTAGGAGGAGCCTACAATGAGCAGTTCTTC
CASSEVGGAYNEQFF
>13|NA|TRBJ2-3|NA|TRBV28
TGTGCCAGCAGCCGGGGGAGCACAGATACGCAGTATTTT
CASSRGSTDTQYF
>13|NA|TRBJ2-3|NA|TRBV4-3
TGCGCCAGCAGCCACGGTGGGACTGATACGCAGTATTTT
CASSHGGTDTQYF
>15|NA|TRBJ1-5|NA|TRBV2
TGTGCCAGCAGTGACGGGGCATATAGCAATCAGCCCCAGCATTTT
CASSDGAYSNQPQHF
>14|NA|TRBJ1-2|NA|TRBV27
TGTGCCAGCAGTTTATCGCCAAGCCTTATTGGCTACACCTTC
CASSLSPSLIGYTF
>13|few|TRBJ2-1|NA|TRBV12-5
TGTGCTAGCCGCCCCGAAGGGAGGAATGAGCAGTTCTTC
CASRPEGRNEQFF
>15|NA|TRBJ2-5|NA|TRBV7-9
TGTGCCAGCAGCTTCCCTCGGGGGTTCGGGGAGACCCAGTACTTC
CASSFPRGFGETQYF
>14|NA|TRBJ2-3|NA|TRBV5-6
TGTGCCAGCAGCTTTTACGGGGGCACAGATACGCAGTATTTT
CASSFYGGTDTQYF
>16|NA|TRBJ2-5|TRBD1|TRBV5-4
TGTGCCAGCAGCCCCGGGACAGGTGGTCAAGGGGAGACCCAGTACTTC
CASSPGTGGQGETQYF
>13|NA|TRBJ2-7|NA|TRBV15
TGTGCCACCAGCCCAGGGTCCTCCTACGAGCAGTACTTC
CATSPGSSYEQYF
>16|NA|TRBJ2-5|TRBD2|TRBV11-2
TGTGCCAGCAGCTCGGGACTAGCGGGAGTACAGGAGACCCAGTACTTC
CASSSGLAGVQETQYF
>17|NA|TRBJ2-2|NA|TRBV27
TGTGCCAGCAGTTCCCGTGAGGTCGGACCGAACACCGGGGAGCTGTTTTTT
CASSSREVGPNTGELFF
>11|NA|TRBJ2-3|NA|TRBV5-4
TGTGCCAGCAGCTTTCAGGGAACGCAGTATTTT
CASSFQGTQYF
>15|NA|TRBJ1-2|NA|TRBV6-1
TGTGCCAGCAGTGAAGCAGGGTGGACACTTGAGGGCTACACCTTC
CASSEAGWTLEGYTF
>14|once|TRBJ1-2|NA|TRBV9
TGTGCCAGCAGCCCCGTGGTAGTTAACTATGGCTACACCTTC
CASSPVVVNYGYTF
>16|NA|TRBJ2-3|TRBD2|TRBV4-3
TGCGCCAGCAGCCAAGAAACTAGCGGGAGCACAGATACGCAGTATTTT
CASSQETSGSTDTQYF
>14|NA|TRBJ1-2|NA|TRBV5-1
TGCGCCAGCAGCACTGGACTGGGTTACGATGGCTACACCTTC
CASSTGLGYDGYTF
>16|NA|TRBJ2-5|NA|TRBV15
TGTGCCACCAGCAGCGTCCGGGACATCACCGAAGAGACCCAGTACTTC
CATSSVRDITEETQYF
>14|NA|TRBJ2-3|TRBD1|TRBV4-1
TGCGCCAGCAGCCCGACAGGGTTCCCAGATACGCAGTATTTT
CASSPTGFPDTQYF
>14|NA|TRBJ2-2|TRBD1|TRBV14
TGTGCCAGCAGCCTTTACAGGGGAGCCGGGGAGCTGTTTTTT
CASSLYRGAGELFF
>11|NA|TRBJ2-3|NA|TRBV11-2
TGTGCCAGCAGCTCTTCAGATACGCAGTATTTT
CASSSSDTQYF
>14|NA|TRBJ1-2|NA|TRBV9
TGTGCCAGCAGCGTATCCGTAGGAGCGGAAGGCTACACCTTC
CASSVSVGAEGYTF
>14|NA|TRBJ2-1|NA|TRBV30
TGTGCCTGGAGTGTCTGGCAGGGGAACCATGAGCAGTTCTTC
CAWSVWQGNHEQFF
>10|NA|TRBJ1-1|NA|TRBV7-9
TGTGCCAGCAGCCTTACAGAAGCTTTCTTT
CASSLTEAFF
>11|NA|TRBJ2-3|NA|TRBV29-1
TGCAGCGGCCCGTCCCAAGGGACGCAGTATTTT
CSGPSQGTQYF
>17|NA|TRBJ1-5|NA|TRBV11-3
TGTGCCAGCAGCTTAGAGCCGAGGGACTATAGCAATCAGCCCCAGCATTTT
CASSLEPRDYSNQPQHF
>17|NA|TRBJ2-7|NA|TRBV5-4
TGTGCCAGCAGCTTGGGGCCGAGAGGTTATAGCTCCTACGAGCAGTACTTC
CASSLGPRGYSSYEQYF
>13|NA|TRBJ1-2|NA|TRBV27
TGTGCCAGCAGTTTATCAGCTCAGCATGGCTACACCTTC
CASSLSAQHGYTF
>14|few|TRBJ1-2|NA|TRBV19
TGTGCCAGTAGTATAGATCCTCAAGGGAGTGGCTACACCTTC
CASSIDPQGSGYTF
>13|NA|TRBJ1-6|NA|TRBV5-4
TGTGCCAGCAGCTTGTCTCCTGATTCACCCCTCCACTTT
CASSLSPDSPLHF
>16|NA|TRBJ2-5|TRBD2|TRBV10-3
TGTGCCATCAGGCCGTCGGCTAGCGGGGGGAGGGAGACCCAGTACTTC
CAIRPSASGGRETQYF
>12|NA|TRBJ2-1|NA|TRBV27
TGTGCCAGCAGTGAACGGAACAATGAGCAGTTCTTC
CASSERNNEQFF
>15|NA|TRBJ2-7|TRBD2|TRBV19
TGTGCCAGCAGGACTAGCGGGAGTGCTTATTACGAGCAGTACTTC
CASRTSGSAYYEQYF
>13|NA|TRBJ2-2|NA|TRBV5-4
TGTGCCAGCAGCTTGGATCACACCGGGGAGCTGTTTTTT
CASSLDHTGELFF
>14|NA|TRBJ2-5|TRBD1|TRBV7-9
TGTGCCAGCAGCTCGGACAGGTTCATGGAGACCCAGTACTTC
CASSSDRFMETQYF
>15|NA|TRBJ1-4|TRBD1|TRBV28
TGTGCCAGCAGGGACAGGATTGCAACTAATGAAAAACTGTTTTTT
CASRDRIATNEKLFF
>14|NA|TRBJ1-2|NA|TRBV21-1
TGTGCCAGCAGCGTTAGAAGGGGGAACCATGGCTACACCTTC
CASSVRRGNHGYTF
>15|NA|TRBJ2-7|TRBD1|TRBV27
TGTGCCAGCAGTTTAGAGACAGGGGTGACCTACGAGCAGTACTTC
CASSLETGVTYEQYF
>16|NA|TRBJ2-1|TRBD2|TRBV6-5
TGTGCCAGCAGTTACTCGTCGAGCGGGGTATACAATGAGCAGTTCTTC
CASSYSSSGVYNEQFF
>15|NA|TRBJ2-7|NA|TRBV28
TGTGCCACAGGAAAGGACAGGGAGGGTCCGCACGAGCAGTACTTC
CATGKDREGPHEQYF
>16|NA|TRBJ2-7|NA|TRBV4-1
TGCGCCAGCAGCCAAGACGTCGGCTTGAGCTCCTACGAGCAGTACTTC
CASSQDVGLSSYEQYF
>14|NA|TRBJ2-1|NA|TRBV13
TGTGCCAGCAGCCCCGGGGCCCTTTTATCTGAGCAGTTCTTC
CASSPGALLSEQFF
>13|NA|TRBJ1-2|NA|TRBV5-1
TGCGCCAGCAGCTTTTCAGGGATGGATGGCTACACCTTC
CASSFSGMDGYTF
>16|NA|TRBJ2-2|TRBD1|TRBV27
TGTGCCAGCAGCTTGGTGGGGACAGGGGTCACCGGGGAGCTGTTTTTT
CASSLVGTGVTGELFF